The 8 T cell receptor beta chains reported below all come from one sample, sequenced in a study of lymphopenia after photon versus proton radiotherapy. Sequenced by immunoSEQ multiplex PCR; TCRdb stores in-frame clones only, minus some. The sample records some 20,000 clones, 70% to 90% being singletons. The starting material was peripheral blood, obtained from a patient treated with photon-based radiotherapy. These receptors all stem from a woman aged 45 to 65 with pancreatic cancer.

The chain recombines TRBV6-5 with TRBJ2-1; D ambiguous. CDR1 is MNHEY and CDR2 is SVGAGI in the germline V gene. The length of the CDR3 is 12 residues. The ends were cut back, 0 bases at V and 14 bases at J, with 11 bases in the middle. The CDR3 nucleotides are TGTGCCAGCAGTTACTCGGGTGCCGATGAGTTCTTC. Amino acids: CASSYSGADEFF.

The V call is TRBV19, the J call TRBJ2-7; D is uncertain. This CDR3 has 14 amino acids. The V end lost 8 bases, the J end lost 3 bases, and 17 bases lay between the germline ends. Germline CDR1 LNHDA, CDR2 SQIVND (reference sequence). The CDR3 DNA reads TGTGCCAGTCGGAAGGACCCGAAACTCTACGAGCAGTACTTC. Protein product: CASRKDPKLYEQYF.

With respect to this clone: The sample has other DNA sequences that encode this CDR3 too. The chain uses TRBV28 and TRBJ2-7, with 10 bases identical to TRBD2. Looked up from germline, CDR1 is MDHEN and CDR2 is SYDVKM. This CDR3 comprises 16 residues. V lost 6 bases to trimming and J lost 5 bases; unmatched junction nucleotides: 13. The CDR3 loop reads CASSLTLAGGINEQYF. CDR3 in DNA: TGTGCCAGCAGCTTAACTTTAGCGGGAGGTATCAACGAGCAGTACTTC.

Concerning this clone: A read error may account for a junction end that differs from germline. CDR3 sequence: CASSPGTGMRVAKNIQHF. CDR3 in DNA: TGCGCCAGCAGCCCCGGGACAGGGATGAGAGTAGCCAAAAACATTCAGCACTTC. The chain carries TRBV4-1 and TRBJ2-4; 9 nucleotides agree with TRBD1. The CDR3 is 18 amino acids. The germline V gene has CDR1 MGHRA and CDR2 YSYEKL.

The chain links TRBV6-4 to TRBJ2-3; 9 nucleotides line up with TRBD2. The CDR3 runs 13 residues. Germline CDR1 reads MRHNA; CDR2 reads SNTAGT. The trim removed 4 bases at V and 6 bases at J, leaving 2 bases unmatched. The CDR3 DNA is TGTGCCAGCAGTGCTAGCGGGACGGATACGCAGTATTTT. It specifies CASSASGTDTQYF.

There are a few counts of this clone. The chain combines TRBV7-2 with TRBJ2-4; no reliable D call. V lost 5 bases and J 0 bases, leaving 14 bases between the germline ends. CDR3 length equals 16 residues. CDR1 is SGHTA and CDR2 is FQGNSA in the germline V gene. The CDR3 here is CASSPLPRAAKNIQYF. CDR3 nucleotide sequence: TGTGCCAGCAGCCCCCTGCCGCGTGCAGCCAAAAACATTCAGTACTTC.

This clone was found once. This chain links TRBV2 with TRBJ2-2; D call uncertain. V lost 5 bases to trimming and J lost 5 bases, with 9 bases between them. This CDR3 spans 13 amino acids. Germline assignment: CDR1 SNHLY and CDR2 FYNNEI. This CDR3 is CASSSGQTGELFF. For the CDR3, the DNA is TGTGCCAGCAGTTCAGGTCAGACCGGGGAGCTGTTTTTT.

The CDR3 loop is CASSQARDNQPQHF. CDR3 nucleotides: TGTGCCAGCTCACAGGCCAGGGACAATCAGCCCCAGCATTTT. The V and J genes are TRBV18 and TRBJ1-5, with D possibly matching TRBD1 (5 bases). CDR3 length: 14 amino acids. Germline CDR1 and CDR2: KGHSH and LQKENI. Trimming removed 4 bases at V and 3 bases at J, with 10 bases between.